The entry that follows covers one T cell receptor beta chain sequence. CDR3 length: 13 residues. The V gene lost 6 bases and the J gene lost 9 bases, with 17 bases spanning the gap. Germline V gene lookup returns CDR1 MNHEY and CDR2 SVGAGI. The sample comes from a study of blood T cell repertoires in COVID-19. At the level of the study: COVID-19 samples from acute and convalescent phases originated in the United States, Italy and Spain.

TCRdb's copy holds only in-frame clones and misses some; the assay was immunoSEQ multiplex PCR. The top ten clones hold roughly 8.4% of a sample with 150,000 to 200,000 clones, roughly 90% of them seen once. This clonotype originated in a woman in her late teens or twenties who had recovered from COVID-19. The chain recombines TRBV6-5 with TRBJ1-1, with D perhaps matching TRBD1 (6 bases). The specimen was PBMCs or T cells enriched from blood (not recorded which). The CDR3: CASRSSGTPQAFF. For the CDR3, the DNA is TGTGCCAGCAGATCAAGCGGGACACCTCAAGCTTTCTTT.